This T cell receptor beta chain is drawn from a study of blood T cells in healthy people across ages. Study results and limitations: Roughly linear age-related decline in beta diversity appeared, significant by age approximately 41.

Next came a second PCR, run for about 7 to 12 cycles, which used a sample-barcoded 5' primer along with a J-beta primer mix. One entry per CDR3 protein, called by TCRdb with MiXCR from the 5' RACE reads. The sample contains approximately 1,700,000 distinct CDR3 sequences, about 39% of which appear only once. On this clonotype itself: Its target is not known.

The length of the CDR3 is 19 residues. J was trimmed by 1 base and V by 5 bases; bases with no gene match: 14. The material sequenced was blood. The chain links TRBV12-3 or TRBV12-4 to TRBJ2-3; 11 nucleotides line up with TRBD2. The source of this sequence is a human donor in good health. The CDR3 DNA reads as TGTGCCAGCAGTCCGGCTAGAGGCCTAGCGGGGGGTCGCACAGATACGCAGTATTTT. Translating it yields CASSPARGLAGGRTDTQYF.